Shown below are 30 T cell receptor beta chains from a single sample sequenced in a study of T-cell reconstitution after alpha-beta-depleted transplantation in children. Molecular barcoding with unique molecular identifiers was used for the TCRbeta library. TCRdb re-derived calls from the PCR reads in MiXCR, one entry per CDR3 protein. The profile shows about 140,000 distinct CDR3 sequences, around 10% of them singletons. The sample was PBMCs, mostly from graft donor cells, taken 180 days after TCRalphabeta/CD19-depleted stem cell transplant. These receptors all stem from a female patient between 2 and 15 years old who had a stem cell transplant for congenital amegakaryocytic thrombocytopenia, so the T cells may come from the graft donor.

The chain is built from TRBV7-3 and TRBJ2-1; 7 bases agree with TRBD2. The CDR3 sequence is 14 residues long. J was trimmed by 7 bases and V by 5 bases; bases with no gene match: 8. Germline V gene data show CDR1 as SGHTA and CDR2 as FQGTGA. For the CDR3, the DNA is TGTGCCAGCAGCCAGACGAATAGCGGGAATGAGCAGTTCTTC. This encodes CASSQTNSGNEQFF.

The table lists this clonotype with a count of one. This chain joins TRBV15 and TRBJ2-1; perhaps TRBD2 as D (6 bases). CDR1 is LNHNV and CDR2 is YYDKDF in the germline V gene (reference sequence). Trimming cost V 0 bases and J 7 bases, with 19 bases left between them. The length of the CDR3 is 17 residues. The CDR3 loop is CATSRDLGGMAGNEQFF. CDR3 nucleotide sequence: TGTGCCACCAGCAGAGATCTTGGCGGGATGGCGGGTAATGAGCAGTTCTTC.

There are many counts of this clonotype. The chain is built from TRBV28 and TRBJ2-5; perhaps TRBD1 as D (6 bases). V was pared by 0 bases and J by 5 bases, with 10 bases between. The CDR3 is 14 residues long. From germline, CDR1 is MDHEN and CDR2 SYDVKM. CDR3 sequence: CASSLWTGRETQYF. The CDR3 nucleotides are TGTGCCAGCAGTTTATGGACAGGCCGGGAGACCCAGTACTTC.

This clonotype was counted at least ten times. The chain employs TRBV20-1 and TRBJ2-7; 7 bases map to TRBD1. The CDR3 runs 15 residues. Germline CDR1 reads DFQATT; CDR2 reads SNEGSKA (reference sequence). The trim removed 2 bases at V and 0 bases at J, leaving 7 bases unmatched. CDR3 coding DNA: TGCAGTGCTAGATTACCGGGACAGAGCTCCTACGAGCAGTACTTC. Residues: CSARLPGQSSYEQYF.

This clonotype was counted at least ten times. The chain recombines TRBV5-5 with TRBJ2-3; 9 bases are shared with TRBD1. Germline V lookup: CDR1 SGHKS, CDR2 YYEKEE (reference sequence). The CDR3 loop spans 18 amino acids. The trim removed 4 bases at V and 1 base at J, leaving 13 bases unmatched. The CDR3 coding sequence is TGTGCCAGCAGCCTGAAATTGGGACAGGGATTCGGCACAGATACGCAGTATTTT. This encodes CASSLKLGQGFGTDTQYF.

This clonotype was seen repeatedly, ten times or more. An end of the junction differs from the germline gene, which may be a read error. The chain uses TRBV5-1 and TRBJ2-2; 13 bases are shared with TRBD2. The germline V gene has CDR1 SGHRS and CDR2 YFSETQ. The CDR3 totals 19 residues. The DNA for the CDR3 is TGCGCCAGCAGCTGGACTAGCGGGAGAGTTAAACCAAACAACGGGGAGCTGTTTTTT. Translated: CASSWTSGRVKPNNGELFF.

A single count supports this clonotype. The chain has TRBV7-6 and TRBJ2-5, with 9 positions matching TRBD2. V trimming: 1 base; J trimming: 2 bases; junction bases outside the gene matches: 11. The CDR3 has 18 amino acids. Germline lookup yields CDR1 SGHVS and CDR2 FNYEAQ. The CDR3 loop reads CASSLEGGLLAGQETQYF. The CDR3 DNA is TGTGCCAGCAGCTTAGAGGGGGGCCTCCTAGCGGGGCAAGAGACCCAGTACTTC.

This clonotype was found many times. The chain is built from TRBV28 and TRBJ1-4, with D maybe TRBD1 (6 bases). Germline V lookup: CDR1 MDHEN, CDR2 SYDVKM. The CDR3 length is 15 residues. Deletions cut 3 bases from V and 3 bases from J, with 11 bases between. The CDR3 region is CASSLGGGPNEKLFF. The CDR3 DNA is TGTGCCAGCAGTTTGGGGGGGGGCCCTAATGAAAAACTGTTTTTT. The full variable domain, in which reference TRBV28 and TRBJ1-4 provide the parts outside the CDR3, is DVKVTQSSRYLVKRTGEKVFLECVQDMDHENMFWYRQDPGLGLRLIYFSYDVKMKEKGDIPEGYSVSREKKERFSLILESASTNQTSMYLCASSLGGGPNEKLFFGSGTQLSVL.

This clonotype was counted many times. CDR3 residues: CSVGTSGSGELFF. The CDR3 region has the DNA TGCAGCGTCGGGACTAGCGGGAGCGGGGAGCTGTTTTTT. This rearrangement joins TRBV29-1 to TRBJ2-2; 14 nucleotides agree with TRBD2. Germline V gene sequence: CDR1 SQVTM, CDR2 ANQGSEA. V lost 6 bases and J lost 7; bases outside the gene matches: 1. CDR3 length: 13 residues.

This clonotype was picked up many times. This chain connects TRBV12-3 or TRBV12-4 to TRBJ2-1, with TRBD2 identical over 12 bases. Germline trimming cut 3 bases from V and 8 bases from J; bases unmatched to any gene: 8. The CDR3 covers 16 residues. CDR3 DNA sequence: TGTGCCAGCAGTTTCTTCCTAGCGGGAGGGTGGGATGAGCAGTTCTTC. This gives the protein CASSFFLAGGWDEQFF.

This clonotype was recorded at least ten times. The chain employs TRBV29-1 and TRBJ1-4; D not resolved. The CDR3 consists of 11 residues. Per the germline V gene, CDR1 is SQVTM and CDR2 is ANQGSEA. The V end lost 1 base, the J end lost 7 bases, and 4 bases lay between the germline ends. CDR3 sequence: CSVEVGEKLFF. In DNA, the CDR3 is TGCAGCGTTGAAGTTGGTGAAAAACTGTTTTTT.

This clonotype showed up many times. J is TRBJ2-2 and V is TRBV5-6; 11 positions match TRBD2. The germline V gene has CDR1 SGHDT and CDR2 YYEEEE. The V gene end was trimmed by 3 bases and the J gene end by 0 bases; junction bases not matched to a gene: 4. The CDR3 length is 17 residues. DNA for the CDR3: TGTGCCAGCAGCTCCTTACTAGCGGGGGCGAACACCGGGGAGCTGTTTTTT. It is translated as CASSSLLAGANTGELFF.

The table lists this clonotype with many counts. This chain links TRBV18 with TRBJ2-2, with 8 bases that match TRBD1. The CDR3 spans 16 residues. Germline V lookup: CDR1 KGHSH, CDR2 LQKENI. After removal of 3 bases from V and 0 bases from J, the junction contained 3 bases not matched to a gene. CDR3: CASSPRTGPNTGELFF. The CDR3 DNA is TGTGCCAGCTCACCTCGGACAGGGCCGAACACCGGGGAGCTGTTTTTT.

The chain recombines TRBV20-1 with TRBJ2-5; D remains ambiguous. V lost 6 bases to trimming and J lost 4 bases, with 9 bases between them. This CDR3 is 11 amino acids long. Germline V gives CDR1 DFQATT, CDR2 SNEGSKA (reference sequence). The CDR3 loop reads CSALQGETQYF. The CDR3 nucleotides read TGCAGTGCCCTACAAGGAGAGACCCAGTACTTC.

This clonotype was picked up many times. V is TRBV5-1 and J is TRBJ1-1, with D perhaps matching TRBD1 (5 bases). Trimming cost V 0 bases and J 4 bases, with 13 bases left between them. This CDR3 contains 15 residues. CDR1 is SGHRS and CDR2 is YFSETQ in the germline V gene. The CDR3 bases are TGCGCCAGCAGCTTGGAAATCGGGAGGGGCACTGAAGCTTTCTTT. Translation: CASSLEIGRGTEAFF.

This clonotype came up many times. The V gene is TRBV7-9, the J gene TRBJ2-7; 7 positions match TRBD1. The CDR3 sequence is 16 residues long. V lost 8 bases and J lost 2; bases outside the gene matches: 15. CDR1 is SEHNR, CDR2 FQNEAQ, per germline (reference sequence). CDR3: CASVPNRGSATYEQYF. For the CDR3, the DNA is TGTGCCAGCGTCCCAAACAGGGGAAGCGCTACCTACGAGCAGTACTTC.

This clonotype was observed a handful of times. V is TRBV2 and J is TRBJ2-7; possible D gene TRBD2, 5 bases. Trimming shortened V by 3 bases and J by 5 bases, and 14 bases separated the two germline ends. Germline loops: CDR1 SNHLY, CDR2 FYNNEI. The CDR3 sequence is 14 residues long. The CDR3 sequence: CASSDHRDPHEQYF. CDR3 sequence (DNA): TGTGCCAGCAGTGACCACCGGGATCCTCACGAGCAGTACTTC.

This clonotype was picked up many times. The DNA for the CDR3 is TGTGCCAGCACCATCGGACAGGGGAACACTGAAGCTTTCTTT. It translates to CASTIGQGNTEAFF. The rearrangement links TRBV28 to TRBJ1-1, with 8 bases identical to TRBD1. Germline V CDR1 and CDR2: MDHEN, SYDVKM. This CDR3 has 14 amino acids. Trimming at V came to 7 bases and at J to 1 base, leaving 5 bases not matched to a gene. Using reference TRBV28 and TRBJ1-1 for the parts outside the CDR3, the full variable domain is DVKVTQSSRYLVKRTGEKVFLECVQDMDHENMFWYRQDPGLGLRLIYFSYDVKMKEKGDIPEGYSVSREKKERFSLILESASTNQTSMYLCASTIGQGNTEAFFGQGTRLTVV.

The sample holds a few counts of this clonotype. V gene TRBV7-8 combines with J gene TRBJ2-7; D is tentatively TRBD1 or TRBD2 (5 bases each). The CDR3 is 13 residues long. Germline values: CDR1 SGHVS, CDR2 FQNEAQ. V lost 3 bases to trimming and J lost 3 bases, with 9 bases between them. The CDR3 DNA reads TGTGCCAGCAGCTTCGGGGCGATCTACGAGCAGTACTTC. Translation: CASSFGAIYEQYF. Looking up the rest from reference TRBV7-8 and TRBJ2-7 gives the full variable domain: GAGVSQSPRYKVAKRGQDVALRCDPISGHVSLFWYQQALGQGPEFLTYFQNEAQLDKSGLPSDRFFAERPEGSVSTLKIQRTQQEDSAVYLCASSFGAIYEQYFGPGTRLTVT.

This clonotype was seen a handful of times. The chain couples TRBV5-1 to TRBJ2-5, with D perhaps being TRBD1 or TRBD2 (5 bases each). In germline, CDR1 is SGHRS, CDR2 YFSETQ. The CDR3 is 16 amino acids. Trimming removed 5 bases at V and 5 bases at J, with 22 bases between. CDR3 in DNA: TGCGCCAGCAGTCGAACTCCGGGACGGCCGGGGGAGACCCAGTACTTC. It specifies CASSRTPGRPGETQYF.

In this sample, this clonotype turned up many times. This chain uses TRBV3-1 with TRBJ2-5; D remains unclear. Germline loops: CDR1 LGHDT, CDR2 YNNKEL (reference sequence). Deletions cut 1 base from V and 3 bases from J, with 12 bases between. The CDR3 length is 15 residues. The CDR3 protein is CASSQVHRAEETQYF. Here the CDR3 DNA reads TGTGCCAGCAGCCAAGTGCATAGGGCAGAAGAGACCCAGTACTTC.

This clonotype was recorded many times. The chain is built from TRBV9 and TRBJ2-7; perhaps D is TRBD1 or TRBD2 (5 bases each). Deletions cut 0 bases from V and 4 bases from J, with 8 bases between. The CDR3 is 13 residues long. Germline CDR1 reads SGDLS; CDR2 reads YYNGEE. Here the CDR3 reads CASSVAEGYEQYF. CDR3 DNA: TGTGCCAGCAGCGTAGCAGAGGGGTACGAGCAGTACTTC.

In this sample, this clonotype turned up many times. The chain joins TRBV27 to TRBJ2-2; D unclear. The CDR3 is 16 amino acids. Trimming took 4 bases from V and 1 from J, leaving 13 bases between them. The germline gives CDR1 MNHEY, CDR2 SMNVEV (reference sequence). This CDR3 is CASSSLSLGNTGELFF. The CDR3, as DNA: TGTGCCAGCAGTTCTCTGTCATTAGGGAACACCGGGGAGCTGTTTTTT.

This clonotype was counted at least ten times. The chain couples TRBV25-1 to TRBJ1-1; D is unresolved. Trimming removed 4 bases from V and 0 bases from J, with 21 bases in between. Germline CDR1 is MGHDK and CDR2 is SYGVNS. This CDR3 has 18 amino acids. As DNA, the CDR3 is TGTGCCAGCAGTGGCGGGGTAAAGTCCCGATTATTGAACACTGAAGCTTTCTTT. Translated, it gives CASSGGVKSRLLNTEAFF.

There are many counts of this clonotype. The chain uses TRBV6-2 or TRBV6-3 and TRBJ1-4; maybe TRBD1 (6 bases). Germline loops: CDR1 MNHEY, CDR2 SVGEGT. The CDR3 runs 18 residues. V was pared by 5 bases and J by 2 bases, with 21 bases between. For the CDR3, the DNA is TGTGCCAGCAGTACCCGGGACACCCGGGCCGGGACTAATGAAAAACTGTTTTTT. This gives the protein CASSTRDTRAGTNEKLFF.

The chain recombines TRBV4-3 with TRBJ2-5, with D possibly TRBD1 on 5 matching bases. Trimming removed 0 bases at V and 6 bases at J, with 11 bases between. Germline V gene data show CDR1 as LGHNA and CDR2 as YSLEER. This CDR3 has 14 amino acids. The CDR3 DNA sequence: TGCGCCAGCAGCCAAGATCGGACAAAAAAGACCCAGTACTTC. It translates to CASSQDRTKKTQYF.

V usage is TRBV10-3 and J usage is TRBJ2-7, with D possibly being TRBD1 (5 bases). Trimming took off 7 bases at V and 0 bases at J, with 10 bases between the two ends. The CDR3 sequence is 13 residues long. The germline gives CDR1 ENHRY, CDR2 SYGVKD. The CDR3 DNA reads TGTGCCATCAAAGGGGTCTCCTCCTACGAGCAGTACTTC. Its translation: CAIKGVSSYEQYF.

The chain employs TRBV10-3 and TRBJ2-3; perhaps D is TRBD1 or TRBD2 (5 bases each). The CDR3 has 16 amino acids. CDR1 ENHRY and CDR2 SYGVKD come from the germline V gene. V lost 5 bases and J lost 0, with 15 bases in between. In nucleotides, the CDR3 is TGTGCCATCAGTCCCGGGACGGCTCATAGCACAGATACGCAGTATTTT. It is translated as CAISPGTAHSTDTQYF.

This clonotype was counted ten times or more. The J gene is TRBJ2-2, the V gene TRBV7-3; tentatively, D is TRBD2 (6 bases). The CDR3 spans 15 residues. Between the trimmed V and J ends, which lost 1 base and 7 bases, there was a span of 13 bases. The V gene's germline CDR1 is SGHTA and CDR2 FQGTGA. This CDR3 reads CASSLNDRGFGELFF. CDR3 DNA sequence: TGTGCCAGCAGCTTAAATGACCGGGGGTTCGGGGAGCTGTTTTTT.

In this sample, this clonotype turned up a few times. This sequence joins TRBV5-1 and TRBJ1-2; D perhaps matches TRBD1 (5 bases). V was pared by 4 bases and J by 6 bases, with 13 bases between. The CDR3 runs to 13 residues. Germline V gene lookup returns CDR1 SGHRS and CDR2 YFSETQ. CDR3 bases: TGCGCCAGCAGCCCTCAGGGAGTGGATGGCTACACCTTC. Residues: CASSPQGVDGYTF. The full variable domain, with the rest looked up from reference TRBV5-1 and TRBJ1-2, is KAGVTQTPRYLIKTRGQQVTLSCSPISGHRSVSWYQQTPGQGLQFLFEYFSETQRNKGNFPGRFSGRQFSNSRSEMNVSTLELGDSALYLCASSPQGVDGYTFGSGTRLTVV.